This T cell receptor beta chain derives from a study of blood T cells in healthy people across ages. This clonotype has only one observation. CDR1 and CDR2 from the germline V gene are SGHKS and YYEKEE (reference sequence). This CDR3 spans 14 amino acids. Trimming at V came to 4 bases and at J to 9 bases, leaving 12 bases not matched to a gene. Alongside a J-beta primer mix, a sample-barcoded 5' primer served in a second PCR lasting 7 to 11 cycles. Every individual sample yielded 2.5 million or more paired-end reads (each containing CDR3). TCRdb used MiXCR to reprocess the 5' RACE reads, holding one entry per CDR3 protein. The sample comprises 650,000 or so distinct CDR3 sequences, more than 45% of which are singletons, and approximately 13% rests with the top ten.

Sequences were obtained from blood. This chain links TRBV5-5 with TRBJ2-7; TRBD1 matches at 8 bases. This sequence originates from a woman of 80 years or more in good health. Here the CDR3 DNA reads TGTGCCAGCAGCGCCGGGACAATGGGGACAGGGCAGTACTTC. Amino acid sequence: CASSAGTMGTGQYF.